This note documents a single T cell receptor beta chain sequence. The antigen is not known. These data are taken from a study of PD-1 blockade in classical Hodgkin lymphoma. Findings of the study overall: According to reports, newly diagnosed patients had lower baseline TCR diversity than healthy donors, and relapsed/refractory patients had lower baseline TCR diversity still. It was CD4+ TCR diversity, not CD8+, that rose significantly by C4D1. Repertoire differences lack defined causes, possibly disease activity or prior therapy.

Specified time point: cycle 4 day 1 (C4D1), after six to seven weeks of nivolumab. Each of the patients experienced relapse following autologous stem cell transplantation, and their brentuximab vedotin exposure differed. Only in-frame clones appear in the TCRdb table, and some are missing; sequencing was by immunoSEQ multiplex PCR. Of about 60,000 clones listed, around 90% are singletons. The germline CDR1 and CDR2 sequences are LNHDA and SQIVND (reference sequence). The CDR3 loop spans 12 amino acids. Between the trimmed V and J ends, which lost 7 bases and 4 bases, there was a span of 10 bases. The sample here was peripheral blood mononuclear cells (PBMCs), taken before the fourth cycle of nivolumab. The TCR was taken from a human donor with classical Hodgkin lymphoma. V is TRBV19 and J is TRBJ1-2; D possibly corresponds to TRBD1 (6 bases). The CDR3 spells CASNTGTYGYTF. For the CDR3, the DNA is TGTGCCAGTAATACAGGGACCTATGGCTACACCTTC. The complete variable domain, with remaining parts taken from reference TRBV19 and TRBJ1-2, reads DGGITQSPKYLFRKEGQNVTLSCEQNLNHDAMYWYRQDPGQGLRLIYYSQIVNDFQKGDIAEGYSVSREKKESFPLTVTSAQKNPTAFYLCASNTGTYGYTFGSGTRLTVV.